The T cell receptor beta chain under discussion was sequenced for a study of breast tumors, draining lymph nodes, adjacent tissues. The lymph nodes were axillary draining lymph nodes from breast cancer patients. MiXCR, applied by TCRdb to the multiplex PCR reads, yields one record per CDR3 protein. This sample yields around 290,000 distinct CDR3 sequences, of which roughly 31% are seen a single time; 1.1% belongs to the top ten. In its sample, this clonotype was seen many times. Antigen unknown. Overall study findings and caveats: Data fit most tumor T cells coming from lymph node, expanding in tumor.

Sequencing was performed on axillary lymph node tissue. The receptor's source is a female donor with breast cancer. Some clones in this sample may be carry-over from other donors' samples.

The CDR3 DNA follows: TGTGCCAGCAGCGACCGGGGGCTGGGGTACGAGCAGTACTTC. Protein product: CASSDRGLGYEQYF. V gene TRBV5-6 combines with J gene TRBJ2-7, with D tentatively TRBD1 or TRBD2 (6 bases each). Per the germline V gene, CDR1 is SGHDT and CDR2 is YYEEEE. This CDR3 contains 14 residues. The V and J ends lost 4 bases and 4 bases respectively, with 15 bases between them.